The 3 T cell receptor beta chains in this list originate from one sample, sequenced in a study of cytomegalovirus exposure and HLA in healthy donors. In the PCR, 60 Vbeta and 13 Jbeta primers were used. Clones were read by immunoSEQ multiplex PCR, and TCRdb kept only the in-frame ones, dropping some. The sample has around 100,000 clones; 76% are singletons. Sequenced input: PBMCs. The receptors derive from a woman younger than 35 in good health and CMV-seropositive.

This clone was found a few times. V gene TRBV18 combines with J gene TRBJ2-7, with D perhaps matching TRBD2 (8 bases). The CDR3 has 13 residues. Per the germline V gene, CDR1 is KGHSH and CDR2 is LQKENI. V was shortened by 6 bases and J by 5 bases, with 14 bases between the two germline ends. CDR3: CASSPGGGDEQYF. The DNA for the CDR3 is TGTGCCAGCTCCCCGGGAGGGGGCGACGAGCAGTACTTC.

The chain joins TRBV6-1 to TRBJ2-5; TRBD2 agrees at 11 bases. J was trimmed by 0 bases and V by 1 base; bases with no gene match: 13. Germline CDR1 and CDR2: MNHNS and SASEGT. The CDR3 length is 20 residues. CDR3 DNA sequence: TGTGCCAGCAGTGAAGTTCCACCGGGGCTAGCGGGGGGAAACCAAGAGACCCAGTACTTC. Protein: CASSEVPPGLAGGNQETQYF.

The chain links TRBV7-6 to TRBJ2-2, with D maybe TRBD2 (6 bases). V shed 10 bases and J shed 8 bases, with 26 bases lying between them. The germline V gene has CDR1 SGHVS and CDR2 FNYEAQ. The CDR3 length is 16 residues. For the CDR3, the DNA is TGTGCCACGAACGAGGGGAGGACCTCCTTTGGGGGGGAGCTGTTTTTT. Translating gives CATNEGRTSFGGELFF.